The 9 T cell receptor beta chains below all came from one sample that was sequenced in a study of beta chain features in type 1 diabetes. Every isolated RNA sample was fully reverse transcribed, so sequencing captured expressed TCRB transcripts. Method: immunoSEQ multiplex PCR; TCRdb's copy keeps in-frame clones and lacks some. The sample consists of hundreds of thousands of clones, approximately 14% of them appearing once. The sequenced sample was naive CD4+ T cells from blood. The source is a woman between 40 and 55 years old in good health.

This clone was seen many times. This chain uses TRBV14 with TRBJ2-7, with D perhaps TRBD1 (5 bases). The CDR3 spans 13 residues. The germline V and J ends were trimmed by 4 bases and 3 bases, with 10 bases remaining between them. Germline-derived CDR1 and CDR2 are SGHDN and FVKESK. The CDR3 DNA is TGTGCCAGCAGCCCCAGGGTCCTCTACGAGCAGTACTTC. Protein product: CASSPRVLYEQYF.

The V and J genes are TRBV6-5 and TRBJ2-7, with TRBD1 matching over 7 bases. V gave up 2 bases and J gave up 7 bases; unmatched junction bases: 14. The CDR3 is 16 amino acids. Per germline, CDR1 MNHEY and CDR2 SVGAGI. The CDR3 DNA is TGTGCCAGCAGTTACGCATCGACAGGGCGTATGTGGGAGCAGTACTTC. It encodes CASSYASTGRMWEQYF.

This clone was seen at least ten times. J is TRBJ2-1 and V is TRBV29-1; a weak D match, TRBD2 (5 bases). Trimming removed 3 bases from V and 2 bases from J, with 8 bases in between. The germline CDR1 and CDR2 sequences are SQVTM and ANQGSEA. There are 13 residues in the CDR3. The CDR3 region is CSVEPGTYNEQFF. The CDR3 DNA reads as TGCAGCGTTGAGCCCGGGACCTACAATGAGCAGTTCTTC.

This clone appeared a few times. The chain couples TRBV18 to TRBJ2-5, with a possible D match to TRBD2 (6 bases). The germline gives CDR1 KGHSH, CDR2 LQKENI. V was clipped by 1 base and J by 1 base, with 16 bases between them. The CDR3 consists of 17 residues. The DNA of the CDR3 is TGTGCCAGCTCACCACGAGTCGTTGGCGGGGCCCAAGAGACCCAGTACTTC. The encoded protein is CASSPRVVGGAQETQYF.

This clone was seen a few times. V and J are TRBV2 and TRBJ2-7; no firm D call. The ends were cut back, 3 bases at V and 1 base at J, with 13 bases in the middle. The germline V gene has CDR1 SNHLY and CDR2 FYNNEI. The CDR3 runs to 15 residues. CDR3: CASSDSPRGSYEQYF. The CDR3 DNA reads TGTGCCAGCAGTGATAGTCCGCGTGGTTCCTACGAGCAGTACTTC.

At least ten counts were recorded for this clone. The rearrangement uses TRBV11-2 and TRBJ2-3; TRBD2 matches at 7 bases. V shed 7 bases and J 1 base; nucleotides not matched to a gene: 5. The length of the CDR3 is 14 residues. Looked up from germline, CDR1 is SGHAT and CDR2 is FQNNGV. DNA for the CDR3: TGTGCCAGCATTCCGGGGGGTGGCACAGATACGCAGTATTTT. Its translation is CASIPGGGTDTQYF.

This clone has only a few counts. The rearrangement joins TRBV15 to TRBJ1-5, with TRBD1 matching 7 bases. V shed 7 bases and J 3 bases; nucleotides not matched to a gene: 6. The CDR3 consists of 14 residues. CDR1 is LNHNV, CDR2 YYDKDF, per germline (reference sequence). DNA of the CDR3: TGTGCCACCATGCGGGACAGAAACAATCAGCCCCAGCATTTT. This translates into CATMRDRNNQPQHF. The full variable domain, its missing parts supplied by reference TRBV15 and TRBJ1-5, is DAMVIQNPRYQVTQFGKPVTLSCSQTLNHNVMYWYQQKSSQAPKLLFHYYDKDFNNEADTPDNFQSRRPNTSFCFLDIRSPGLGDTAMYLCATMRDRNNQPQHFGDGTRLSIL.

This clone was seen a handful of times. The chain links TRBV19 to TRBJ1-5, with a possible D match to TRBD1 (5 bases). V lost 6 bases and J 0 bases, leaving 18 bases between the germline ends. The CDR3 contains 17 residues. Germline CDR1 LNHDA, CDR2 SQIVND (reference sequence). CDR3: CASRAGPNSYSNQPQHF. The CDR3 coding sequence is TGTGCCAGTAGGGCGGGGCCGAATTCCTATAGCAATCAGCCCCAGCATTTT.

This clone occurred a few times. V usage is TRBV6-6 and J usage is TRBJ2-7; 7 nucleotides align to TRBD1. The CDR3 length is 14 residues. Germline lookup yields CDR1 MNHNY and CDR2 SVGAGI (reference sequence). Trimming at V came to 6 bases and at J to 2 bases, leaving 7 bases not matched to a gene. The CDR3: CASRPDRATYEQYF. CDR3 nucleotide sequence: TGTGCCAGCAGACCAGACAGGGCTACCTACGAGCAGTACTTC.